What follows are 31 T cell receptor beta chains derived from one specimen sequenced in a study of T cell repertoires in cytomegalovirus infection. Their antigens remain unidentified. TCRdb reanalysed the reads using MiXCR and keeps one entry per CDR3 protein. The sample carries about 830,000 distinct CDR3 sequences, around a third recorded once. The sequencing here drew on cultured CD8+ T cells from PBMCs, taken from culture after CMV antigen stimulation. Receptors originate from a human donor in good health (CMV status not recorded). Some clones in this sample may be carry-over from other donors' samples.

Many counts were recorded for this clonotype. The gene calls are TRBV12-3 or TRBV12-4 and TRBJ2-1, with unresolved D. This CDR3 comprises 14 residues. The germline V and J ends were trimmed by 3 bases and 0 bases, with 6 bases remaining between them. In nucleotides, the CDR3 is TGTGCCAGCAGTTTCAGCAGCTCCTACAATGAGCAGTTCTTC. Translating it yields CASSFSSSYNEQFF.

The sample holds many counts of this clonotype. CDR3 DNA sequence: TGTGCCAGCAGCTTACGAGGGGGCGCCGGAGATACGCAGTATTTT. Amino acid sequence: CASSLRGGAGDTQYF. This rearrangement joins TRBV7-6 to TRBJ2-3, with 7 bases identical to TRBD1. The CDR3 runs 15 residues. V shed 2 bases, J shed 5 bases, and the junction held 7 bases outside the gene matches. Germline lookup yields CDR1 SGHVS and CDR2 FNYEAQ.

The chain employs TRBV27 and TRBJ1-2, with D perhaps TRBD1 (5 bases). V shed 4 bases and J shed 7 bases, with 16 bases lying between them. There are 14 residues in the CDR3. The V gene's germline CDR1 is MNHEY and CDR2 SMNVEV (reference sequence). The CDR3 DNA sequence: TGTGCCAGCAGTTCCTCGGACGCCGGGGGTGGCTACACCTTC. This sequence encodes CASSSSDAGGGYTF.

The chain employs TRBV19 and TRBJ2-7; 7 positions match TRBD2. V dropped 5 bases and J dropped 0; count of bases not matched to a gene: 7. Germline loops: CDR1 LNHDA, CDR2 SQIVND (reference sequence). The CDR3 is made up of 15 amino acids. As DNA, the CDR3 is TGTGCCAGTAGTGATGGGTGGACTAGCTCCTACGAGCAGTACTTC. Its protein is CASSDGWTSSYEQYF.

This clonotype was recorded a few times. The chain joins TRBV19 to TRBJ1-1, with 9 nucleotides matching TRBD1. The length of the CDR3 is 19 residues. J lost 0 bases, V lost 7 bases, and 18 bases had no gene match. Germline lookup yields CDR1 LNHDA and CDR2 SQIVND (reference sequence). The CDR3 nucleotides read TGTGCCAGTATCACACCGCCGCGGGACAGGGAAAATATGAACACTGAAGCTTTCTTT. This encodes CASITPPRDRENMNTEAFF.

The chain carries TRBV19 and TRBJ1-5; D remains ambiguous. The CDR3 runs 14 residues. Germline V gene lookup returns CDR1 LNHDA and CDR2 SQIVND (reference sequence). Trimming stripped 3 bases from V and 2 bases from J, with 8 bases between. CDR3 residues: CASSIAPRNQPQHF. As DNA, the CDR3 is TGTGCCAGTAGTATCGCCCCCCGCAATCAGCCCCAGCATTTT.

As regards this clonotype: A much larger clone lies one base from this, so it may be a read error. This sequence joins TRBV12-3 or TRBV12-4 and TRBJ1-4; tentative D call: TRBD1 (5 bases). This CDR3 is 13 amino acids long. The V end was cut by 10 bases, the J end by 7 bases, with 16 bases between. In DNA, the CDR3 is TGTGCCATCCAAACTTTCAGGGTTGAAAAACTGTTTTTT. Amino acids: CAIQTFRVEKLFF.

This chain connects TRBV6-1 to TRBJ2-7; 9 bases line up with TRBD1. Germline CDR1 MNHNS, CDR2 SASEGT. There are 12 residues in the CDR3. J lost 4 bases, V lost 10 bases, and 5 bases had no gene match. CDR3 region: CAIDRGNYEQYF. The CDR3 DNA sequence: TGTGCCATCGACAGGGGGAATTACGAGCAGTACTTC.

About this clonotype: The junction and the germline gene differ at one end; a read error may be behind it. V is TRBV7-7 and J is TRBJ2-5, with D perhaps matching TRBD1 (5 bases). This CDR3 comprises 16 residues. Germline CDR1 and CDR2: SSHAT and FNYEAQ (reference sequence). Written as DNA, the CDR3 is TGTGCTAGCAGCCTCACACCGAAGACAGTCTCAGAGACCCAGTACTTC. Amino acid sequence: CASSLTPKTVSETQYF.

The CDR3 protein is CASSTPTGQETQYF. CDR3 nucleotides: TGTGCCAGCAGCACCCCGACAGGGCAAGAGACCCAGTACTTC. The chain combines TRBV14 with TRBJ2-5; TRBD1 agrees at 7 bases. CDR3 length: 14 residues. Trimming at V came to 5 bases and at J to 2 bases, leaving 5 bases not matched to a gene. From germline, CDR1 is SGHDN and CDR2 FVKESK.

The CDR3: CAVRRGAFNTGELFF. CDR3 bases: TGTGCCGTAAGGCGAGGGGCCTTCAACACCGGGGAGCTGTTTTTT. The rearrangement links TRBV10-3 to TRBJ2-2, with D perhaps matching TRBD1 or TRBD2 (5 bases each). The CDR3 consists of 15 residues. The V end lost 11 bases, the J end lost 2 bases, and 18 bases lay between the germline ends. The germline V gene encodes CDR1 ENHRY and CDR2 SYGVKD.

V gene TRBV27 combines with J gene TRBJ2-2, with 11 nucleotides matching TRBD2. Per germline, CDR1 MNHEY and CDR2 SMNVEV (reference sequence). The V segment lost 4 bases and the J segment 4 bases; nucleotides outside the gene matches: 5. The CDR3 loop spans 16 amino acids. The CDR3 is CASSSLAGGFTGELFF. The CDR3 bases are TGTGCCAGCAGTTCGCTAGCGGGGGGTTTCACCGGGGAGCTGTTTTTT.

The CDR3 region is CASSQDGTSSYNEQFF. The CDR3 DNA reads as TGCGCCAGCAGCCAAGATGGGACTAGCTCCTACAATGAGCAGTTCTTC. This chain links TRBV4-3 with TRBJ2-1, with TRBD2 matching over 8 bases. V shed 0 bases, J shed 0 bases, and the junction held 1 base outside the gene matches. The CDR3 sequence is 16 residues long. The V gene's germline CDR1 is LGHNA and CDR2 YSLEER.

The gene calls are TRBV7-9 and TRBJ2-1; 12 bases line up with TRBD1. The CDR3 extends over 16 amino acids. Germline V gene sequence: CDR1 SEHNR, CDR2 FQNEAQ (reference sequence). The V segment lost 5 bases and the J segment 9 bases; nucleotides outside the gene matches: 11. The CDR3 reads CASSKTGTGGPGEQFF. The CDR3 coding sequence is TGTGCCAGCAGCAAAACCGGGACAGGGGGCCCGGGTGAGCAGTTCTTC. The whole variable domain, filled in from reference TRBV7-9 and TRBJ2-1, reads DTGVSQNPRHKITKRGQNVTFRCDPISEHNRLYWYRQTLGQGPEFLTYFQNEAQLEKSRLLSDRFSAERPKGSFSTLEIQRTEQGDSAMYLCASSKTGTGGPGEQFFGPGTRLTVL.

This clonotype has a handful of counts. The chain has TRBV27 and TRBJ2-2, with 10 bases lining up with TRBD1. The trim removed 4 bases at V and 4 bases at J, leaving 6 bases unmatched. The CDR3 has 16 amino acids. Per the germline V gene, CDR1 is MNHEY and CDR2 is SMNVEV (reference sequence). Here the CDR3 DNA reads TGTGCCAGCAGTTACGGGACAGGGGAGGTCACCGGGGAGCTGTTTTTT. It translates to CASSYGTGEVTGELFF.

The V call is TRBV6-1, the J call TRBJ2-7, with D possibly TRBD1 on 6 matching bases. V dropped 5 bases and J dropped 2 bases, with 16 bases sitting between them. Germline values: CDR1 MNHNS, CDR2 SASEGT. The CDR3 is 15 amino acids. The CDR3 spells CASSTLRDIAYEQYV. The CDR3 nucleotides read TGTGCCAGCAGTACCCTAAGGGACATTGCCTACGAGCAGTACGTC.

The V call is TRBV25-1, the J call TRBJ1-2; 8 positions match TRBD1. J gave up 3 bases and V 3 bases, and 9 bases lay outside the gene matches. The CDR3 runs to 16 residues. From germline, CDR1 is MGHDK and CDR2 SYGVNS. The CDR3, as DNA: TGTGCCAGCAGTGATCCCGGACAGGGACTGCACTATGGCTACACCTTC. Its translation: CASSDPGQGLHYGYTF.

This clonotype was observed a few times. The chain is built from TRBV7-9 and TRBJ1-4; the D gene is possibly TRBD1 (6 bases). CDR1 and CDR2 from the germline V gene are SEHNR and FQNEAQ (reference sequence). V gave up 5 bases and J gave up 8 bases, with 18 bases separating them. The length of the CDR3 is 15 residues. The CDR3 DNA sequence: TGTGCCAGCAGCGACCAACGGAGGGGGATCGAAAAACTGTTTTTT. Translated, it gives CASSDQRRGIEKLFF.

The chain uses TRBV7-9 and TRBJ2-1, with 11 bases identical to TRBD2. The germline CDR1 and CDR2 sequences are SEHNR and FQNEAQ (reference sequence). Trimming took 5 bases from V and 8 from J; bases not matched to a gene: 8. The CDR3 consists of 15 residues. This chain's CDR3 is CASSVYSGGVDEQFF. The CDR3 coding sequence is TGTGCCAGCAGCGTATATAGCGGGGGGGTCGATGAGCAGTTCTTC.

This clonotype has more than one count but fewer than ten. This chain joins TRBV3-1 and TRBJ2-2; tentative D call: TRBD2 (6 bases). The germline CDR1 and CDR2 sequences are LGHDT and YNNKEL (reference sequence). V lost 4 bases and J 4 bases, leaving 16 bases between the germline ends. The CDR3 totals 16 residues. The CDR3 loop is CASSPLAPLITGELFF. CDR3 nucleotides: TGTGCCAGCAGCCCACTAGCCCCCTTAATCACCGGGGAGCTGTTTTTT.

Only a few counts were recorded for this clonotype. V gene TRBV20-1 combines with J gene TRBJ1-5; 8 positions agree with TRBD1. The germline CDR1 and CDR2 sequences are DFQATT and SNEGSKA (reference sequence). This CDR3 has 15 residues. The J segment lost 4 bases and the V segment lost 1 base, leaving 6 bases of the junction unmatched. The CDR3 reads CSARGTGFFNQPQHF. The CDR3 bases are TGCAGTGCTAGAGGGACAGGGTTTTTTAATCAGCCCCAGCATTTT.

This chain uses TRBV4-2 with TRBJ2-1; 9 bases map to TRBD2. CDR3 size: 15 residues. CDR1 and CDR2 from the germline V gene are LGHNA and YNFKEQ. The V segment lost 3 bases and the J segment 2 bases; nucleotides outside the gene matches: 2. This CDR3 reads CASSHLAGTYNEQFF. In DNA, the CDR3 is TGTGCCAGCAGCCACCTAGCGGGGACCTACAATGAGCAGTTCTTC.

This chain connects TRBV6-6 to TRBJ1-2; D perhaps matches TRBD1 (6 bases). CDR3 length equals 15 residues. Trimming removed 2 bases from V and 0 bases from J, with 10 bases in between. Germline loops: CDR1 MNHNY, CDR2 SVGAGI (reference sequence). CDR3 sequence reads: CASSYGPGANYGYTF. The CDR3 nucleotides are TGTGCCAGCAGTTACGGTCCAGGGGCTAACTATGGCTACACCTTC.

This clonotype has a count of ten or more. This chain links TRBV7-8 with TRBJ2-1; 7 bases match TRBD1. After removal of 4 bases from V and 3 bases from J, the junction contained 6 bases not matched to a gene. The CDR3 is made up of 15 amino acids. Germline V gene sequence: CDR1 SGHVS, CDR2 FQNEAQ. CDR3 sequence: CASSSTGLSYNEQFF. Here the CDR3 DNA reads TGTGCCAGCAGCTCGACAGGGTTGAGCTACAATGAGCAGTTCTTC.

This clonotype was counted between two and nine times. The chain combines TRBV27 with TRBJ2-6, with D possibly being TRBD2 (5 bases). V was cut by 3 bases and J by 2 bases, with 11 bases left in between. Germline CDR1 is MNHEY and CDR2 is SMNVEV (reference sequence). This CDR3 contains 16 residues. CDR3 residues: CASSFGLGAGANVLTF. The DNA for the CDR3 is TGTGCCAGCAGTTTTGGGCTGGGAGCTGGGGCCAACGTCCTGACTTTC.

The CDR3 nucleotides are TGTGCCAGCAGCAACGCGAATCCCACTGAGCAGTTCTTC. This encodes CASSNANPTEQFF. The chain uses TRBV7-6 and TRBJ2-1, with no clear D. Trimming stripped 5 bases from V and 9 bases from J, with 14 bases between. The CDR3 is 13 residues long. Germline V CDR1 and CDR2: SGHVS, FNYEAQ.

The chain is built from TRBV20-1 and TRBJ1-6; D is unresolved. Germline CDR1 DFQATT, CDR2 SNEGSKA (reference sequence). The CDR3 runs to 14 residues. Trimming stripped 0 bases from V and 9 bases from J, with 12 bases between. CDR3 in DNA: TGCAGTGCTAGAGATGAGGGTGATGGTTCACCCCTCCACTTT. Protein sequence: CSARDEGDGSPLHF.

This clonotype was counted between two and nine times. V and J are TRBV6-6 and TRBJ2-7; D gene ambiguous. The CDR3 consists of 13 residues. V was cut by 5 bases and J by 5 bases, with 13 bases left in between. Germline lookup yields CDR1 MNHNY and CDR2 SVGAGI (reference sequence). The CDR3 region has the DNA TGTGCCAGCAGTCCCGCTGGCTGGAACGAGCAGTACGTC. It codes for CASSPAGWNEQYV.

Of note for this clonotype: A much more abundant neighbour one base away suggests this may be a read error. The V gene is TRBV12-3 or TRBV12-4, the J gene TRBJ2-6; TRBD1 might be the D (7 bases). The CDR3 totals 20 residues. CDR3 bases: TGTGTCAGCAGTTTCCCTCCAGGGGGGTTCCGAGGCTCTGGGGCCAACGTCCTGACTTTC. This translates into CVSSFPPGGFRGSGANVLTF.

This clonotype was counted only a few times. The chain carries TRBV12-3 or TRBV12-4 and TRBJ2-2; the match to TRBD1 covers 11 bases. V trimming: 5 bases; J trimming: 4 bases; junction bases outside the gene matches: 6. The CDR3 is 16 amino acids. CDR3 loop: CASSDRTGGFTGELFF. CDR3 coding DNA: TGTGCCAGCAGTGACCGGACAGGGGGCTTCACCGGGGAGCTGTTTTTT.

The rearrangement joins TRBV12-3 or TRBV12-4 to TRBJ2-4, with D uncertain. Trimming removed 2 bases from V and 8 bases from J, with 10 bases in between. The CDR3 covers 13 residues. CDR3 DNA sequence: TGTGCCAGCAGTTTAAACGGCCGGGACATTCAGTACTTC. As protein: CASSLNGRDIQYF.